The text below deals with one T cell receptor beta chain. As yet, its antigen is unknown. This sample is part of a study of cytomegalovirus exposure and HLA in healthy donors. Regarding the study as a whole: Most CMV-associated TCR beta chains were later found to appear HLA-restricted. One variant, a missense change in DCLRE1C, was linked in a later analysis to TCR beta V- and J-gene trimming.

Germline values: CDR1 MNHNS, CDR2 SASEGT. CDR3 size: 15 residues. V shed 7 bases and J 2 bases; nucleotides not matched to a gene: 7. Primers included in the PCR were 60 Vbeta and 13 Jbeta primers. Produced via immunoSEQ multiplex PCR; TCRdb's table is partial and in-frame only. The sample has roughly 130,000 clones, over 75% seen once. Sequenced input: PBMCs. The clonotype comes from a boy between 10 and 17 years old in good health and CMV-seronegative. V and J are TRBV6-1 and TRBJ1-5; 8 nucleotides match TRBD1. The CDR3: CASNVRGPGNQPQHF. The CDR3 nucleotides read TGTGCCAGCAACGTCAGGGGGCCAGGCAATCAGCCCCAGCATTTT.